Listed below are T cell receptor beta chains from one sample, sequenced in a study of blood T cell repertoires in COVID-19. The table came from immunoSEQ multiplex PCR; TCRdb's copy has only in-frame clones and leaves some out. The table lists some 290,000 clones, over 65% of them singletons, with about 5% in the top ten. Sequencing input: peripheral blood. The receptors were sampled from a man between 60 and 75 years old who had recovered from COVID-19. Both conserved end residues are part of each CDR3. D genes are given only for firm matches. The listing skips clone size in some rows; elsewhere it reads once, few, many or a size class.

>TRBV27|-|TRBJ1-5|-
CASSFGLSNQPQHF
TGTGCCAGCAGTTTTGGGCTTAGCAATCAGCCCCAGCATTTT
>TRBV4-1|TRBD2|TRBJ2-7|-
CASSFSGLATPEQYF
TGCGCCAGCAGCTTCTCGGGACTAGCCACTCCGGAGCAGTACTTC
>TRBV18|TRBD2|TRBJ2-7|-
CASSFSGGQTSYEQYF
TGTGCCAGCTCCTTCAGCGGGGGGCAGACCTCCTACGAGCAGTACTTC
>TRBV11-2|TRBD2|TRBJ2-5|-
CASSPLGTRGQETQYF
TGTGCCAGCAGCCCGCTTGGGACTAGGGGACAAGAGACCCAGTACTTC
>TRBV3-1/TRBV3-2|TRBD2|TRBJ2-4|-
CASSQAAAPGGAWYF
TGTGCCAGCAGCCAAGCAGCGGCCCCGGGGGGGGCCTGGTACTTC
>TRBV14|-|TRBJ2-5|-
CASSPRRGQETQYF
TGTGCCAGCAGCCCCCGAAGGGGGCAAGAGACCCAGTACTTC
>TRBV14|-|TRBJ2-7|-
CASSQVVGYEQYF
TGTGCCAGCAGCCAAGTAGTCGGGTACGAGCAGTACTTC
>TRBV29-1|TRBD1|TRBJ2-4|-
CSVAGTGPQYF
TGCAGCGTGGCCGGGACAGGGCCTCAGTACTTC
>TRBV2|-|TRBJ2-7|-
CASSGENLRGSYEQYF
TGTGCCAGCAGTGGAGAGAATCTCCGAGGCTCCTACGAGCAGTACTTC
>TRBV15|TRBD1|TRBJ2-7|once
CATSVGPGQSSYEQYF
TGTGCCACCAGCGTGGGCCCGGGACAGAGCTCCTACGAGCAGTACTTC
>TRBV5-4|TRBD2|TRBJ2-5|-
CASSSTSGSLETQYF
TGTGCCAGCAGCTCAACTAGCGGCTCTTTAGAGACCCAGTACTTC
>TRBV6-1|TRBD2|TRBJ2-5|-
CASSGGTSGRKETQYF
TGTGCCAGCAGTGGGGGGACTAGCGGGAGAAAAGAGACCCAGTACTTC
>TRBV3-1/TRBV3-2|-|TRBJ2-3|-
CASSPGLLLGDTQYF
TGTGCCAGCAGCCCCGGACTCCTCTTAGGAGATACGCAGTATTTT
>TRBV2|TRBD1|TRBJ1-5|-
CASSANRGLSQPQHF
TGTGCCAGCAGTGCGAACAGGGGGCTGAGTCAGCCCCAGCATTTT
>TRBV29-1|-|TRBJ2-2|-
CSARRTEMGELFF
TGCAGCGCAAGACGGACAGAAATGGGGGAGCTGTTTTTT
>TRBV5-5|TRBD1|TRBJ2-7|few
CASSSGQGLSEQYF
TGTGCCAGCAGCTCCGGACAGGGTCTATCCGAGCAGTACTTC
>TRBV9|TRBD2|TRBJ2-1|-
CASSAEAGVYTEQFF
TGTGCCAGCAGCGCGGAGGCGGGGGTGTACACTGAGCAGTTCTTC
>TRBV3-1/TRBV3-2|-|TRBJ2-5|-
CASSQATPGEGETQYF
TGTGCCAGCAGCCAGGCGACCCCAGGGGAAGGGGAGACCCAGTACTTC
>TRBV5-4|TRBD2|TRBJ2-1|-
CASRQGLAGGPTEQFF
TGTGCCAGCAGGCAAGGACTAGCGGGAGGTCCGACCGAGCAGTTCTTC
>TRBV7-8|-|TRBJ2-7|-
CASSLAPRGDSYEQYF
TGTGCCAGCAGCTTAGCGCCTCGCGGGGACTCCTACGAGCAGTACTTC
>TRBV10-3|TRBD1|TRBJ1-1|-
CAISEEGALTEAFF
TGTGCCATCAGTGAGGAGGGGGCGTTAACTGAAGCTTTCTTT
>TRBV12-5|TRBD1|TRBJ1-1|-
CASGRDRGTEAFF
TGTGCTAGTGGCCGGGACAGGGGAACTGAAGCTTTCTTT
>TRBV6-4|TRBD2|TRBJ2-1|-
CASSDQTSGSSYNEQFF
TGTGCCAGCAGTGACCAGACTAGCGGGAGTTCCTACAATGAGCAGTTCTTC
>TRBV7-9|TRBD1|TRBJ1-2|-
CASSRQGAPSYGYTF
TGTGCCAGCAGTCGTCAGGGGGCGCCGTCCTATGGCTACACCTTC
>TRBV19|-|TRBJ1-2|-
CASTTPGEQAGYTF
TGTGCCAGTACGACTCCGGGAGAGCAGGCTGGCTACACCTTC
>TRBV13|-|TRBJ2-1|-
CASSLPGDGNEQFF
TGTGCCAGCAGCTTACCGGGGGATGGGAATGAGCAGTTCTTC